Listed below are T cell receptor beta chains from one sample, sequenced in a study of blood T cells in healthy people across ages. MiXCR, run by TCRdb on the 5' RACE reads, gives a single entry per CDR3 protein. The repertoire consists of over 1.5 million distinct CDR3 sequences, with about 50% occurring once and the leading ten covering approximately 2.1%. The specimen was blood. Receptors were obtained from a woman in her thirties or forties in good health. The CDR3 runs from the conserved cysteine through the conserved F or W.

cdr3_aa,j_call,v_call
CASSDPIARGLGYGYTF,TRBJ1-2,TRBV4-1
CTSSFLAERTDTQYF,TRBJ2-3,TRBV7-7
CASSQGAGQGNEQYF,TRBJ2-7,TRBV4-3
CASSLGPDDIQYF,TRBJ2-4,TRBV5-1
CASRQNHDRVHGYTF,TRBJ1-2,TRBV6-5
CASSLWPSGRTSSSYEQYF,TRBJ2-7,TRBV28
CSARAPPGLAGGSKNIQYF,TRBJ2-4,TRBV20-1
CASSTNWVDEQYF,TRBJ2-7,TRBV11-1
CASSLTGTGEQFF,TRBJ2-1,TRBV7-3
CAISDLGRDQPQHF,TRBJ1-5,TRBV10-3
CASGVEETQYF,TRBJ2-5,TRBV28
CSTPRTGSDGYTF,TRBJ1-2,TRBV20-1
CAISEGGSSYNSPLHF,TRBJ1-6,TRBV10-3
CSAPWGDREATGELFF,TRBJ2-2,TRBV20-1
CRLKNTEAFF,TRBJ1-1,TRBV20-1
CASSESSGGAYTQYF,TRBJ2-3,TRBV7-7
CASSNSSRETQYF,TRBJ2-5,TRBV11-3
CASSRARLAGANNERFF,TRBJ2-1,TRBV5-6
CASSDSSGGALDEQFF,TRBJ2-1,TRBV6-5
CASSENRGDGANVLTF,TRBJ2-6,TRBV11-1
CASSLGTSGVLETQYF,TRBJ2-5,TRBV5-1
CASSEPPPGLAPSWGSDTQYF,TRBJ2-3,TRBV25-1
CASSGGATRYEQYF,TRBJ2-7,TRBV5-1
CASSFRQASTDTQYF,TRBJ2-3,TRBV7-2
CASSLLSGLQETQYF,.,TRBV6-2/TRBV6-3
CASRPQGNDEQYF,TRBJ2-7,TRBV6-6
CASIQGGGDTQYF,TRBJ2-3,TRBV28
CASSQSGGPYNEQYF,TRBJ2-5,TRBV6-2/TRBV6-3
CATSRGTEAFF,TRBJ1-1,TRBV15
CASSVVAASGGAFNEQFF,TRBJ2-1,TRBV9
CASSQNRGQDEKLFF,TRBJ1-4,TRBV4-3
CASSFGTGGHSGYTF,TRBJ1-2,TRBV27
CASSVREAGRLYSNEQFF,TRBJ2-1,TRBV9
CSARGADRGLETQFF,TRBJ2-1,TRBV20-1
CASGTLGYWGETQYF,TRBJ2-5,TRBV6-2/TRBV6-3
CASWHGRTQETQYF,TRBJ2-5,TRBV27
CASSPRPSGGNEQFF,TRBJ2-1,TRBV7-2
CASSAKLATDTQYF,TRBJ2-3,TRBV7-2
CASSLWGQGGEETQYF,TRBJ2-5,TRBV7-2
CASSLDAIQTDTQYF,TRBJ2-3,TRBV7-2
CASSYPDGYSNQPQHF,TRBJ1-5,TRBV6-2/TRBV6-3
CASSLVVELFSGANVLTF,TRBJ2-6,TRBV12-3/TRBV12-4
CATSATGTGVFEQYF,TRBJ2-7,TRBV24-1
CASSPKEGWRGLRQDTQYF,TRBJ2-3,TRBV9
CASSLVRGDEQFF,TRBJ2-1,TRBV11-1
CASSPLGLAGGPRRETQYF,TRBJ2-5,TRBV27
CASSESQGAYADTQYF,TRBJ2-3,TRBV2
CASSSQGGHTEAFF,TRBJ1-1,TRBV7-2